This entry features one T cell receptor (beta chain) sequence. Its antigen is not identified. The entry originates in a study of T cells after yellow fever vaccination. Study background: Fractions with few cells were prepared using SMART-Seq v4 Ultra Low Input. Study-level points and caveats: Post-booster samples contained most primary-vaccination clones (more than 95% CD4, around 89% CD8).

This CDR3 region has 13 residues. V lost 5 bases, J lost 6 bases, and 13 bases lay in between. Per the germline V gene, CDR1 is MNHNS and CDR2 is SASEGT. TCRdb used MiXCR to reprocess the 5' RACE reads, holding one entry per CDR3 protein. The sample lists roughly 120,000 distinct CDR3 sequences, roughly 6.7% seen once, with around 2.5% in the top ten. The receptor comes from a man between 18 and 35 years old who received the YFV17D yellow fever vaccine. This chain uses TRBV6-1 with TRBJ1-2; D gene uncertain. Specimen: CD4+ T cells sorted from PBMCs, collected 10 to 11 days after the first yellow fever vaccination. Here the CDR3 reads CASSPLRMDGYTF. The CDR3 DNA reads TGTGCCAGCAGTCCCCTCCGAATGGATGGCTACACCTTC.